This TCR beta chain is drawn from a study of T cells in Graves' hyperthyroidism and ophthalmopathy. Researchers amplified the TCR beta CDR3 regions from RNA transcripts. First-round RT-PCR targeting the TCR CDR3 was performed with the HTBI primer set. TCRdb independently ran MiXCR on the multiplex PCR reads; one entry per CDR3 protein. The table lists a few hundred thousand distinct CDR3 sequences, under 25% of them singletons. Germline V lookup: CDR1 MNHNS, CDR2 SASEGT. CDR3 size: 11 residues. Turning to this clonotype: This may come from a read error, since a much larger clone is one base off.

The sequence was collected from a man between 18 and 29 years old with Graves' hyperthyroidism. Material for sequencing was blood. V gene TRBV6-1 combines with J gene TRBJ1-5, with D unresolved. This chain's CDR3 is CTSSDTQPQHF. DNA for the CDR3: TGTACCAGCAGTGATACTCAGCCCCAGCATTTT.